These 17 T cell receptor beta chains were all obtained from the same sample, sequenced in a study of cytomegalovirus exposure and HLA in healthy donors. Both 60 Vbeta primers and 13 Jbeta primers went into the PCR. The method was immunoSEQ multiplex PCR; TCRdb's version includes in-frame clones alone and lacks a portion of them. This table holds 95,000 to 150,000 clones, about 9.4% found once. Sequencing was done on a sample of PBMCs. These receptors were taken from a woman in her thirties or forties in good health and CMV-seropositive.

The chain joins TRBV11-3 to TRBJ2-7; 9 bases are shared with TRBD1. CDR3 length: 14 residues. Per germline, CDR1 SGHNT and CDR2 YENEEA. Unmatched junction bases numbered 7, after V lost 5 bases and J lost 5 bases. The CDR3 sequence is CASSRGTGRNEQYF. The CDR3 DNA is TGTGCCAGCAGCCGGGGGACAGGGAGAAACGAGCAGTACTTC.

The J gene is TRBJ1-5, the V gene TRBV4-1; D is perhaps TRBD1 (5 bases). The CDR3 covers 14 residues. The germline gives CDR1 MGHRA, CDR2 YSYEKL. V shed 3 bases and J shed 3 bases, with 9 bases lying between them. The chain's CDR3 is CASSQDNSNQPQHF. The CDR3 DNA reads TGCGCCAGCAGCCAGGACAATTCCAATCAGCCCCAGCATTTT.

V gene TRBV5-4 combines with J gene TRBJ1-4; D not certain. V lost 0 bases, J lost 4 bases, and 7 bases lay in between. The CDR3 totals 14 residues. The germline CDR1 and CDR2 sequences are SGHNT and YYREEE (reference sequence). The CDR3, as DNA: TGTGCCAGCAGCTTGGGTCTCTATAATGAAAAACTGTTTTTT. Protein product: CASSLGLYNEKLFF.

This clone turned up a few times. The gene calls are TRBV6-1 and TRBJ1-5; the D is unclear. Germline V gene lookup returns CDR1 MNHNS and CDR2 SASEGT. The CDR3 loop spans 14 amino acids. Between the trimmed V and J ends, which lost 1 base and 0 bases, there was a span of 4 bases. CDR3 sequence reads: CASSEGSSNQPQHF. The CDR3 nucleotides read TGTGCCAGCAGTGAAGGGAGTAGCAATCAGCCCCAGCATTTT.

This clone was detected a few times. The DNA for the CDR3 is TGTGCCAGCAGTTTACTTCAGGGGGCAGGTGAAAAACTGTTTTTT. As protein: CASSLLQGAGEKLFF. The chain joins TRBV27 to TRBJ1-4, with 8 nucleotides matching TRBD1. There are 15 residues in the CDR3. The germline CDR1 and CDR2 sequences are MNHEY and SMNVEV (reference sequence). V lost 2 bases to trimming and J lost 7 bases; unmatched junction nucleotides: 6. The whole variable domain, remainder taken from reference TRBV27 and TRBJ1-4, is EAQVTQNPRYLITVTGKKLTVTCSQNMNHEYMSWYRQDPGLGLRQIYYSMNVEVTDKGDVPEGYKVSRKEKRNFPLILESPSPNQTSLYFCASSLLQGAGEKLFFGSGTQLSVL.

CDR3 amino acids: CASKLLRQGAHTEAFF. In DNA, the CDR3 is TGTGCCAGCAAATTACTTCGACAGGGGGCCCACACTGAAGCTTTCTTT. The chain joins TRBV28 to TRBJ1-1, with 10 bases matching TRBD1. Germline assignment: CDR1 MDHEN and CDR2 SYDVKM. There are 16 residues in the CDR3. Trimming cost V 7 bases and J 3 bases; bases outside gene matches: 11.

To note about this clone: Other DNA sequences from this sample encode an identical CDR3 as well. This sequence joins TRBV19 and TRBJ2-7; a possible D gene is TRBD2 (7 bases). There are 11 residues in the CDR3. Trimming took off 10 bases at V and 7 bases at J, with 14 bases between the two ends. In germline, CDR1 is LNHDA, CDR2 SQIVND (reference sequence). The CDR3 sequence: CATSGGYEQYF. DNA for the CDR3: TGTGCCACCTCGGGGGGCTATGAGCAGTACTTC.

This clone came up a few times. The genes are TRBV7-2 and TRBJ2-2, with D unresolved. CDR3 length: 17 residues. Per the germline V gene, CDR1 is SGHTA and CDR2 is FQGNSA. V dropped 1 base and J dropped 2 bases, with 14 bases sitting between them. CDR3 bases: TGTGCCAGCAGCTTAGATTTCGCGGCAGTCAACACCGGGGAGCTGTTTTTT. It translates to CASSLDFAAVNTGELFF.

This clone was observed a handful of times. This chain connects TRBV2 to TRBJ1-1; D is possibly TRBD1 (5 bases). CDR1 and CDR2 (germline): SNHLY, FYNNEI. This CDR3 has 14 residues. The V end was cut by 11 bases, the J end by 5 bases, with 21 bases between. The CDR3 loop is CAPAGGVGGTEAFF. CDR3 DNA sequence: TGTGCCCCTGCCGGCGGGGTCGGGGGGACTGAAGCTTTCTTT.

DNA of the CDR3: TGTGCCAGCAGCCCCCCGGACAGTCTCTCTGGAAACACCATATATTTT. It translates to CASSPPDSLSGNTIYF. The chain uses TRBV4-2 and TRBJ1-3, with D possibly being TRBD1 (6 bases). The CDR3 is 16 amino acids. Per the germline V gene, CDR1 is LGHNA and CDR2 is YNFKEQ. Trimming removed 4 bases from V and 0 bases from J, with 13 bases in between.

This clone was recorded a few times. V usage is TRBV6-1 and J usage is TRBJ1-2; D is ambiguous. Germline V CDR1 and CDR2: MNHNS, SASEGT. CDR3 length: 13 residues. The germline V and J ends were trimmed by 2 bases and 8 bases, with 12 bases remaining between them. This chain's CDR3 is CASSEWDTRGYTF. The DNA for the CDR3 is TGTGCCAGCAGTGAATGGGATACTAGGGGCTACACCTTC.

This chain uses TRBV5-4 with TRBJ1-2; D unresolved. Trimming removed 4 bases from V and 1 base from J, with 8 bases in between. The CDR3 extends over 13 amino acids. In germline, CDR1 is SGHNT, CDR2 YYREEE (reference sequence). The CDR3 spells CASSTGINYGYTF. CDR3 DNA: TGTGCCAGCAGCACCGGGATTAACTATGGCTACACCTTC.

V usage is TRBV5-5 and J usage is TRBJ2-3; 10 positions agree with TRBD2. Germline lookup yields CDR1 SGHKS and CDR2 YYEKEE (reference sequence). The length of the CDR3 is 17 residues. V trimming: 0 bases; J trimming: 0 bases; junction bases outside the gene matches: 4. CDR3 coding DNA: TGTGCCAGCAGCTTGGGTCCTAGCGGGGGAAGCACAGATACGCAGTATTTT. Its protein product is CASSLGPSGGSTDTQYF.

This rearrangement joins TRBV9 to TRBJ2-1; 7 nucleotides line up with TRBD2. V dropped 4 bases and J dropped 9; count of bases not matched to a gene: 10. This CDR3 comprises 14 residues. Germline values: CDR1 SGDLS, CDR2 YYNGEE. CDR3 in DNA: TGTGCCAGCAGCCCTTGGGGAGGGGCTAGTGAGCAGTTCTTC. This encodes CASSPWGGASEQFF.

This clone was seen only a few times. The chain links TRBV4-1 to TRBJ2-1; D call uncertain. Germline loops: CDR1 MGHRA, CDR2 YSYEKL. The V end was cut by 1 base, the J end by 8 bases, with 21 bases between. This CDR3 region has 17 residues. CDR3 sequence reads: CASSQGRFGNQKYEQFF. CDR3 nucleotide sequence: TGCGCCAGCAGCCAAGGCAGGTTTGGTAATCAGAAATATGAGCAGTTCTTC.

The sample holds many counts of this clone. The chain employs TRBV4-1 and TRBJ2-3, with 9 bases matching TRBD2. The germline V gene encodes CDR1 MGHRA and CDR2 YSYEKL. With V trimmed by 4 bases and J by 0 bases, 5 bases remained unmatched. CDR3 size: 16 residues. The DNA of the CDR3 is TGCGCCAGCAGCCGGTTTAGCGGGGGCAGCACAGATACGCAGTATTTT. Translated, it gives CASSRFSGGSTDTQYF.

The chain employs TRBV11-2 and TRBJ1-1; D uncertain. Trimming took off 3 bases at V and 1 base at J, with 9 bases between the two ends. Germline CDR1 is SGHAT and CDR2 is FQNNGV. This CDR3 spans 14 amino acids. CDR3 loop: CASSFQRGNTEAFF. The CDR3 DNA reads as TGTGCCAGCAGCTTTCAGCGAGGGAACACTGAAGCTTTCTTT.